This T cell receptor (beta chain) derives from a study of T-cell memory formation after mild COVID-19. TCRdb passed the 5' RACE reads through MiXCR, listing each CDR3 protein once. Here the sample spans more than 100,000 distinct CDR3 sequences, around 6.3% being singletons. The V end lost 5 bases, the J end lost 0 bases, and 11 bases lay between the germline ends. The CDR3 length is 16 residues. Study results and caveats: Clones contracting day 15 to 85 were balanced CD4/CD8; later expanders leaned CD4+. Pre-infection memory carried some responding clones, suggesting that cross-reactive memory joined. Contracting CD8+ clones were enriched in EMRA, CD4+ mainly in CM and EM.

The table lists this clonotype with a few counts. Its antigen is unknown. This clonotype originated in an adult woman who had mild COVID-19 (a few samples of this study predate the infection). Cell type and time point are not known. The sequenced sample was PBMCs or a T cell subset sorted from them (not recorded which). This sequence joins TRBV12-3 or TRBV12-4 and TRBJ2-6; TRBD1 might be the D (6 bases). CDR3 DNA sequence: TGTGCCAGCAGTCCACAGGGCCACTCTGGGGCCAACGTCCTGACTTTC. Translation gives CASSPQGHSGANVLTF.